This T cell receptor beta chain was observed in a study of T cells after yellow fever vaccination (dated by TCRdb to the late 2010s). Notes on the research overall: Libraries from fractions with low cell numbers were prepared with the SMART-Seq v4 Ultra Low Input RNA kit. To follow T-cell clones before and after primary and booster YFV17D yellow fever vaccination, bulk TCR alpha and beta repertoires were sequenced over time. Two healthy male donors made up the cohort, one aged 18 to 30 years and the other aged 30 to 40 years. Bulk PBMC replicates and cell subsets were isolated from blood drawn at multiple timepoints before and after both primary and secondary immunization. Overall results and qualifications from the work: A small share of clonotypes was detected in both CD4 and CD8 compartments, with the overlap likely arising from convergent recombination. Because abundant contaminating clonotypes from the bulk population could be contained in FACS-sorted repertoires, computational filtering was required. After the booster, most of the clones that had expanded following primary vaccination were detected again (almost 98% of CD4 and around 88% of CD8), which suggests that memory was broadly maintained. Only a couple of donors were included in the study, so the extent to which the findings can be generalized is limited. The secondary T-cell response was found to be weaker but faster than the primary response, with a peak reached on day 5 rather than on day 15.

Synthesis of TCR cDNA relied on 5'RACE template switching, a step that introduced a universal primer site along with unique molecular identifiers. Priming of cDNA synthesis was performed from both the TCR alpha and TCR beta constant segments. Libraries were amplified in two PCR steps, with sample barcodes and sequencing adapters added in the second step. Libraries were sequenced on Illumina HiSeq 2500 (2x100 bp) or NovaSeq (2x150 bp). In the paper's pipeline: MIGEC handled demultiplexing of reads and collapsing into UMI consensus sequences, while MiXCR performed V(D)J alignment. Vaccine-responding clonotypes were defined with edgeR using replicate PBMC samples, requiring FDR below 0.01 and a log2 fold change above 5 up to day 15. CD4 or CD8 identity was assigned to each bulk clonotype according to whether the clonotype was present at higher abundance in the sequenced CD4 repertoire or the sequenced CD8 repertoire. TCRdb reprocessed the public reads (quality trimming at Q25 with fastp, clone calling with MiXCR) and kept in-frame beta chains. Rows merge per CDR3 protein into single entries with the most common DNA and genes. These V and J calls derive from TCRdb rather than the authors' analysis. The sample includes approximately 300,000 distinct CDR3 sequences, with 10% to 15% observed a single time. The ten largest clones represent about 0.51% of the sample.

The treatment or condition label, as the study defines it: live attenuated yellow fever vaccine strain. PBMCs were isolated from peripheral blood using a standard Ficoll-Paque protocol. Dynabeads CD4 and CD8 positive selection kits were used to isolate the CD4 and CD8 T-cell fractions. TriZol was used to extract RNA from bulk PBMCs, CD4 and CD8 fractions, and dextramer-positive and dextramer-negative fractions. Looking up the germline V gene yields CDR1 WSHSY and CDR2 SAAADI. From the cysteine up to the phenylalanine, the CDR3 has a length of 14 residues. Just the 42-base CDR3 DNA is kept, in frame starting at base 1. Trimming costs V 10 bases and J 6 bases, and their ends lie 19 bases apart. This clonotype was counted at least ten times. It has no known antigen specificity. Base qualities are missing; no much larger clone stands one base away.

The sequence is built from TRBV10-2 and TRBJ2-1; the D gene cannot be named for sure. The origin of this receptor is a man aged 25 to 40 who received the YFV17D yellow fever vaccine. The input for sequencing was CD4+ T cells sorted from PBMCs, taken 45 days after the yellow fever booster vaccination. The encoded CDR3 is CATGRRRLGNEQFF. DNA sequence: TGCGCCACCGGGCGACGGCGGTTGGGCAATGAGCAGTTCTTC.